One sample yielded the 2 T cell receptor beta chains listed below, sequenced in a study of a mutant IDH1 vaccine in newly diagnosed glioma. The sample's time point: week 35, safety follow-up. Vaccination comprised doses that each held 300 ug of mutant IDH1 20-mer peptide, plus topical imiquimod. No antigen is known for these receptors. Measured with immunoSEQ multiplex PCR; TCRdb has only the in-frame clones, and not every one. The data show tens of thousands of clones, 85% to 90% seen once. The sample consisted of PBMCs, taken from a glioma patient whose treatment included an IDH1 peptide vaccine. These receptors came from a middle-aged man with glioma.

The V and J genes are TRBV5-1 and TRBJ1-4, with 9 bases aligning to TRBD1. There are 14 residues in the CDR3. Per the germline V gene, CDR1 is SGHRS and CDR2 is YFSETQ. With 7 bases clipped from V and 3 bases from J, the junction kept 4 bases outside the gene matches. The DNA of the CDR3 is TGCGCCAGCGGATGGACAGGGGCTAATGAAAAACTGTTTTTT. Translated: CASGWTGANEKLFF.

V gene TRBV7-9 combines with J gene TRBJ1-4, with 7 bases matching TRBD1. The J segment lost 3 bases and the V segment lost 5 bases, leaving 15 bases of the junction unmatched. Germline V gene data show CDR1 as SEHNR and CDR2 as FQNEAQ (reference sequence). The CDR3 contains 18 residues. The CDR3 coding sequence is TGTGCCAGCAGCCCGCTCTTAACAGGGGCCCGCCCTAATGAAAAACTGTTTTTT. Its protein product is CASSPLLTGARPNEKLFF.